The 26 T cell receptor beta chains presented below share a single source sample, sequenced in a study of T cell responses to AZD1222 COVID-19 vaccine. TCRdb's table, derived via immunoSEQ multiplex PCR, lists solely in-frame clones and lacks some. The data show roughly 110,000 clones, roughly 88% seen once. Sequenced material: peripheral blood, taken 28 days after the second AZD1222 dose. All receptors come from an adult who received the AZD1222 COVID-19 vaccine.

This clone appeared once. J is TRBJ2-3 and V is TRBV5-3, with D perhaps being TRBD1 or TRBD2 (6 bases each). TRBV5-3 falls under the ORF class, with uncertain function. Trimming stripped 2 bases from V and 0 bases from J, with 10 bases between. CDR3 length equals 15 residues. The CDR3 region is CARSFQGRSTDTQYF. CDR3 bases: TGTGCCAGAAGCTTTCAGGGGAGGAGCACAGATACGCAGTATTTT.

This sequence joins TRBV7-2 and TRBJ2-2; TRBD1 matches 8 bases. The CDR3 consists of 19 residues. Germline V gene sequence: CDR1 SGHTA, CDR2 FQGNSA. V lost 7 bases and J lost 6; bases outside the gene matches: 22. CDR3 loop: CASTVRTFAGGDGPGELFF. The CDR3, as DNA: TGTGCCAGCACCGTAAGGACCTTTGCAGGGGGCGATGGACCCGGGGAGCTGTTTTTT. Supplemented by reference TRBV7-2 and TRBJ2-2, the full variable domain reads GAGVSQSPSNKVTEKGKDVELRCDPISGHTALYWYRQSLGQGLEFLIYFQGNSAPDKSGLPSDRFSAERTGGSVSTLTIQRTQQEDSAVYLCASTVRTFAGGDGPGELFFGEGSRLTVL.

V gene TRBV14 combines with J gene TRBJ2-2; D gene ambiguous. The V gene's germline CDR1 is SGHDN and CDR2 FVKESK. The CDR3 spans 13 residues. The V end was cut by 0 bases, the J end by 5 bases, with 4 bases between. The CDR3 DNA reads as TGTGCCAGCAGCCAAGATCGGACCGGGGAGCTGTTTTTT. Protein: CASSQDRTGELFF.

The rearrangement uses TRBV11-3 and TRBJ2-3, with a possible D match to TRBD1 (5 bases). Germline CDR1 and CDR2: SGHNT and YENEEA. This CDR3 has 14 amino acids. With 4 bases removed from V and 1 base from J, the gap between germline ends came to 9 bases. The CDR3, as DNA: TGTGCCAGCAGCTCAGGGTTCGGCACAGATACGCAGTATTTT. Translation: CASSSGFGTDTQYF.

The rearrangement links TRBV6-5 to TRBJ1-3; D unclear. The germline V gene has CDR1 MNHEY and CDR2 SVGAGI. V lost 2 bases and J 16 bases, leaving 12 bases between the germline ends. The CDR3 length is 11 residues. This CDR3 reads CASSYGGRRYF. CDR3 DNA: TGTGCCAGCAGTTACGGAGGACGAAGGTATTTT.

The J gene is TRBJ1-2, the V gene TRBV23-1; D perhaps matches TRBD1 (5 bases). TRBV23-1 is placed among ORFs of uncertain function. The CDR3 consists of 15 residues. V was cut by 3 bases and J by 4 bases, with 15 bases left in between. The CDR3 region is CASSHQGPVPYGYTF. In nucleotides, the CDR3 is TGCGCCAGCAGTCATCAGGGCCCGGTACCCTATGGCTACACCTTC.

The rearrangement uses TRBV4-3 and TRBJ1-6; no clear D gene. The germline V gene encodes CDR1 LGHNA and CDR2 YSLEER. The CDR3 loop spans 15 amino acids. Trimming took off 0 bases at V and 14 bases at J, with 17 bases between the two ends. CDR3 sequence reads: CASSQDKPDYTSLHF. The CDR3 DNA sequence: TGCGCCAGCAGCCAAGATAAGCCAGACTATACGTCCCTCCACTTT.

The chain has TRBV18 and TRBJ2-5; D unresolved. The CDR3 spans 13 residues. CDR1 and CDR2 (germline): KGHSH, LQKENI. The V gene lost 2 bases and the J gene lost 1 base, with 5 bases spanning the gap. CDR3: CASSPEFQETQYF. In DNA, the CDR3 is TGTGCCAGCTCACCAGAATTCCAAGAGACCCAGTACTTC.

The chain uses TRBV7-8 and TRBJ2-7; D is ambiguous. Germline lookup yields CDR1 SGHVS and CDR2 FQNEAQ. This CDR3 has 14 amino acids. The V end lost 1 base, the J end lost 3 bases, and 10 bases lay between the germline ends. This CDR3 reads CASSLDVPHYEQYF. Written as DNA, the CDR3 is TGTGCCAGCAGCTTAGACGTACCACACTACGAGCAGTACTTC.

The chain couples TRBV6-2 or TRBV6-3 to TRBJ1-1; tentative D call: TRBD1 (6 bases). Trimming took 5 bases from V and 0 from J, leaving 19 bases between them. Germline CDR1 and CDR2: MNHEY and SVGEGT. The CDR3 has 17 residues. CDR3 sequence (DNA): TGTGCCAGCAGTCCCTCCCGGGTAGGGGGATTGAACACTGAAGCTTTCTTT. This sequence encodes CASSPSRVGGLNTEAFF.

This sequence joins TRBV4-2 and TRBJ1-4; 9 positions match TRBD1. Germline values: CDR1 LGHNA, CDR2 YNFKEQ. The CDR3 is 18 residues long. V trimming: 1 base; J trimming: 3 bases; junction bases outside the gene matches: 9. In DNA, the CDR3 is TGTGCCAGCAGCCAAGCCCCGGGACAGGGTACGGCTAATGAAAAACTGTTTTTT. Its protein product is CASSQAPGQGTANEKLFF.

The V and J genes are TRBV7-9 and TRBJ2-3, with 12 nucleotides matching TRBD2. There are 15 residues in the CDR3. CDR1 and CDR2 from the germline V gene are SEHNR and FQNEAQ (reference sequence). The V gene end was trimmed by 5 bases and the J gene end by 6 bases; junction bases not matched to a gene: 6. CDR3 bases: TGTGCCAGCAGCCGTACTAGCGGGGGGAAGGATACGCAGTATTTT. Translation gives CASSRTSGGKDTQYF.

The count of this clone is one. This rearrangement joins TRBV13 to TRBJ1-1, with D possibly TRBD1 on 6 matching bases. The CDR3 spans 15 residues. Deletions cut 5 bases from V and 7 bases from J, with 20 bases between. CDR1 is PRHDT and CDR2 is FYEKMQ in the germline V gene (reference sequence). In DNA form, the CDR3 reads TGTGCCAGCAGCATGGTTACGGGAGAAGGGGGTGAAGCTTTCTTT. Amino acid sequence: CASSMVTGEGGEAFF. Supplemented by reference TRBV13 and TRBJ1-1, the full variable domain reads AAGVIQSPRHLIKEKRETATLKCYPIPRHDTVYWYQQGPGQDPQFLISFYEKMQSDKGSIPDRFSAQQFSDYHSELNMSSLELGDSALYFCASSMVTGEGGEAFFGQGTRLTVV.

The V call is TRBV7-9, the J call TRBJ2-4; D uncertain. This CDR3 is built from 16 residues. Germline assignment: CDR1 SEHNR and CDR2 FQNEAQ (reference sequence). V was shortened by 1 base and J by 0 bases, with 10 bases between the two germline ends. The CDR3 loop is CASSLEALLAKNIQYF. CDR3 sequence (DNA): TGTGCCAGCAGCTTAGAAGCGTTGCTAGCCAAAAACATTCAGTACTTC.

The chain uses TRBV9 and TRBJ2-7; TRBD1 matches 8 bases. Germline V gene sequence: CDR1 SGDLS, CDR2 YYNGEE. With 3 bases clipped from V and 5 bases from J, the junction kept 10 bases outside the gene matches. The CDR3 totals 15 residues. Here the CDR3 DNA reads TGTGCCAGCAGCGCATACAGGGGGTCGGCCGACGAGCAGTACTTC. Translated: CASSAYRGSADEQYF.

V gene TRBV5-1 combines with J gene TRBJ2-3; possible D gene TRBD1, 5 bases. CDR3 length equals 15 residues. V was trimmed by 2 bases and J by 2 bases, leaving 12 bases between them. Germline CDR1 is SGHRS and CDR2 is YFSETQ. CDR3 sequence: CASSLPQGSTDTQYF. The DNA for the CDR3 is TGCGCCAGCAGCTTACCTCAGGGCTCCACAGATACGCAGTATTTT.

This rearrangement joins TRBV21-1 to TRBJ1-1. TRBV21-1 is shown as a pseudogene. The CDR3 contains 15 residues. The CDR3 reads CATSYPLGVNTEAFF. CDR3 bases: TGTGCCACCTCATACCCCCTTGGGGTTAACACTGAAGCTTTCTTT.

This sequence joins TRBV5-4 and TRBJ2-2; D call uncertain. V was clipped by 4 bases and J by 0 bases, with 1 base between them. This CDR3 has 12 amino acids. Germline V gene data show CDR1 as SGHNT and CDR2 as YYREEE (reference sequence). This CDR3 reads CASSANTGELFF. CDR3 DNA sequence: TGTGCCAGCAGCGCGAACACCGGGGAGCTGTTTTTT.

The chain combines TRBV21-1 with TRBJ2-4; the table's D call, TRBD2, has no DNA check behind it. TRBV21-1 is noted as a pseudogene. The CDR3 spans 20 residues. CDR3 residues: CASSCIWGSGGNIAKNIQYF. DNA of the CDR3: TGTGCCAGCAGCTGTATATGGGGGAGCGGGGGGAACATAGCCAAAAACATTCAGTACTTC.

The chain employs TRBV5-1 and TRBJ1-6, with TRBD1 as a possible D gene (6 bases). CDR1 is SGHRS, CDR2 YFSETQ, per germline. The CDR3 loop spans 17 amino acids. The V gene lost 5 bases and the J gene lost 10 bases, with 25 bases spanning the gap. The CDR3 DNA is TGCGCCAGCAGACATACTACAGGGCAAAGGGATTGGTCACCCCTCCACTTT. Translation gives CASRHTTGQRDWSPLHF.

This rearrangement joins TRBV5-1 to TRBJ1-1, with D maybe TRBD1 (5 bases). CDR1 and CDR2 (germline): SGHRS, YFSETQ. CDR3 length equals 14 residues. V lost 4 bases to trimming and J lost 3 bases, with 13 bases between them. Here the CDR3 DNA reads TGCGCCAGCAGCCTCAACAAGGGGTACACTGAAGCTTTCTTT. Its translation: CASSLNKGYTEAFF.

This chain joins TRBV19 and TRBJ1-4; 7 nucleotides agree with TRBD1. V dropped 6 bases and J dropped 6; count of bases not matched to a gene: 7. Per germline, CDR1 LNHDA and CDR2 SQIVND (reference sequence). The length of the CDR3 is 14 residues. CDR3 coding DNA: TGTGCCAGTAGATGGGGAGGGGGCGATGAAAAACTGTTTTTT. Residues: CASRWGGGDEKLFF. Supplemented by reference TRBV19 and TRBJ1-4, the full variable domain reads DGGITQSPKYLFRKEGQNVTLSCEQNLNHDAMYWYRQDPGQGLRLIYYSQIVNDFQKGDIAEGYSVSREKKESFPLTVTSAQKNPTAFYLCASRWGGGDEKLFFGSGTQLSVL.

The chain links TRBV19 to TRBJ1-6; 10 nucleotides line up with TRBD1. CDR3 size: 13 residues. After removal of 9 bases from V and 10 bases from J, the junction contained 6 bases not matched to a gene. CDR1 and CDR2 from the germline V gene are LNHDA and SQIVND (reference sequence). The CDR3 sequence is CASSGQGISPLHF. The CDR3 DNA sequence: TGTGCCAGCTCGGGACAGGGGATATCACCCCTCCACTTT.

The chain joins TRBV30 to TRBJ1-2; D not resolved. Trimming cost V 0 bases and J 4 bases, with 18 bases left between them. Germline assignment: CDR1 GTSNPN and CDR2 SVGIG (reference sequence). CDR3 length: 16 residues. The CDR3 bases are TGTGCCTGGAGTGTAACCATCCCCGGGCCGGGCTATGGCTACACCTTC. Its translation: CAWSVTIPGPGYGYTF.

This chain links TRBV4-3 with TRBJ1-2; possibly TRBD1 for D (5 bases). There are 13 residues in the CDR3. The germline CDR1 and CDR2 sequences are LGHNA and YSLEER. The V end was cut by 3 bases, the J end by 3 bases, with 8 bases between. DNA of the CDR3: TGCGCCAGCAGCCACAGGGAGGACTATGGCTACACCTTC. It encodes CASSHREDYGYTF.

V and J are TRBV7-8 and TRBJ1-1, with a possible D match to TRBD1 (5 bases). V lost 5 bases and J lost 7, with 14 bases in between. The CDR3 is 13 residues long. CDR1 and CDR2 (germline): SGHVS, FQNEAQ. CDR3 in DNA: TGTGCCAGCAGCCAGAATAGGGGCCTTGAAGCTTTCTTT. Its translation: CASSQNRGLEAFF.